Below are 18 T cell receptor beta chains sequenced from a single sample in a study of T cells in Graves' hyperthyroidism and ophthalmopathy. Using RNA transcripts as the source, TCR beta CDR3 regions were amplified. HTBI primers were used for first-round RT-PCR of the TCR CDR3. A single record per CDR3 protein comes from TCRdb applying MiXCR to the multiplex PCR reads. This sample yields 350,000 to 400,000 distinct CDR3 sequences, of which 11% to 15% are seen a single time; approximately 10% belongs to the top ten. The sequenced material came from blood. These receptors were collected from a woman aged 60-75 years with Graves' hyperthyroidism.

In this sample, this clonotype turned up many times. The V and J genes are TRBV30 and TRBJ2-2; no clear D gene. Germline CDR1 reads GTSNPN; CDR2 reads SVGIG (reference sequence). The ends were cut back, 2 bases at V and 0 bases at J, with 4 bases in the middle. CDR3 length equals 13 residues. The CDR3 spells CAWSPANTGELFF. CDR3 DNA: TGTGCCTGGAGTCCCGCGAACACCGGGGAGCTGTTTTTT.

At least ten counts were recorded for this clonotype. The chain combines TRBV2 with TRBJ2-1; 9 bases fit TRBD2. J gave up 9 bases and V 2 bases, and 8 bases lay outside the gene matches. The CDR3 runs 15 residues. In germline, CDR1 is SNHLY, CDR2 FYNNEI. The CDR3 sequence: CASSELVAGVFEQFF. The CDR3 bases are TGTGCCAGCAGTGAATTGGTAGCGGGAGTTTTTGAGCAGTTCTTC. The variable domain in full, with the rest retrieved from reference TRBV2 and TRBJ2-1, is EPEVTQTPSHQVTQMGQEVILRCVPISNHLYFYWYRQILGQKVEFLVSFYNNEISEKSEIFDDQFSVERPDGSNFTLKIRSTKLEDSAMYFCASSELVAGVFEQFFGPGTRLTVL.

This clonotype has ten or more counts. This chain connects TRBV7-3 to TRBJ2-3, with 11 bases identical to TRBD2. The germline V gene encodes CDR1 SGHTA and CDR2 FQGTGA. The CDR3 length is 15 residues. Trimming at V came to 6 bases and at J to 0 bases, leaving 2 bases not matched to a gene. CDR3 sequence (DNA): TGTGCCAGCAGTTGGACTAGCGGGAGCACAGATACGCAGTATTTT. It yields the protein CASSWTSGSTDTQYF.

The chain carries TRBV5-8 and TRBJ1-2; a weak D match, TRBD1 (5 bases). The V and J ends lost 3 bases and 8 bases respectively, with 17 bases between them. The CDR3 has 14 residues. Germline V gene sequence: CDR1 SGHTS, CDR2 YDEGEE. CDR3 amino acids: CASSWNQGGLGYTF. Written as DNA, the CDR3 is TGTGCCAGCAGCTGGAACCAGGGTGGGTTAGGCTACACCTTC.

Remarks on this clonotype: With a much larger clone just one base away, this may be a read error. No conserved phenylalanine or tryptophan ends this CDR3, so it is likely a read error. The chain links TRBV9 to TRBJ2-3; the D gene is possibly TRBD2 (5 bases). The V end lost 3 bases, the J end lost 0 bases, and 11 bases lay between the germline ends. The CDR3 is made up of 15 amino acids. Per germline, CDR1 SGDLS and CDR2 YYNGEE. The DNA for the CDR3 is TGTGCCAGCAGCGCTAGCAGACCAAGCACAGATACGCAGTATTGT. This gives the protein CASSASRPSTDTQYC.

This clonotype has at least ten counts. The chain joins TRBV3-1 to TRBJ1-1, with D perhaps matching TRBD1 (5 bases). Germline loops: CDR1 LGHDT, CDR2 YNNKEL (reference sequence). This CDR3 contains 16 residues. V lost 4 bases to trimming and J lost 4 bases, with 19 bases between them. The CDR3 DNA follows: TGTGCCAGCAGCCCAGACCCGGTGGGGAGGGGCACTGAAGCTTTCTTT. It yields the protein CASSPDPVGRGTEAFF. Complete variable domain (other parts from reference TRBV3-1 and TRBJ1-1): DTAVSQTPKYLVTQMGNDKSIKCEQNLGHDTMYWYKQDSKKFLKIMFSYNNKELIINETVPNRFSPKSPDKAHLNLHINSLELGDSAVYFCASSPDPVGRGTEAFFGQGTRLTVV.

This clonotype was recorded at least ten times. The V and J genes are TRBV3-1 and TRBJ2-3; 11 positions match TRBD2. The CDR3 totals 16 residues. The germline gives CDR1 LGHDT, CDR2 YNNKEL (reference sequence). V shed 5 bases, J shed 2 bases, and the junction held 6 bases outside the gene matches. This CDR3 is CASSEGLAAVTDTQYF. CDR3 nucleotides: TGTGCCAGCAGCGAGGGACTAGCGGCCGTCACAGATACGCAGTATTTT.

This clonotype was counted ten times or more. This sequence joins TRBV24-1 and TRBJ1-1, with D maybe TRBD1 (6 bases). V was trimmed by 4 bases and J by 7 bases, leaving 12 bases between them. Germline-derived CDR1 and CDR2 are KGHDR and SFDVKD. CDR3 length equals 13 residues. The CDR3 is CATSDQGWGEAFF. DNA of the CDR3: TGTGCCACCAGTGACCAGGGGTGGGGTGAAGCTTTCTTT.

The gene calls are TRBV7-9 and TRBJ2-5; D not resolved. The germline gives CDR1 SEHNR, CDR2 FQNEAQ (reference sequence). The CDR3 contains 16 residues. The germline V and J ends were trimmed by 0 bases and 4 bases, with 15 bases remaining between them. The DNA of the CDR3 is TGTGCCAGCAGCTTAGCGAGTGGCACGATCGGAGAGACCCAGTACTTC. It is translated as CASSLASGTIGETQYF.

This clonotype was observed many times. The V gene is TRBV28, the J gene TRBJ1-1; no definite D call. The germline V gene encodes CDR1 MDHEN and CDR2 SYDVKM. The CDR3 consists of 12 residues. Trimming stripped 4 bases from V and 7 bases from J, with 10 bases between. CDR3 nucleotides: TGTGCCAGCAGTTATGGAGGGAATGAAGCTTTCTTT. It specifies CASSYGGNEAFF.

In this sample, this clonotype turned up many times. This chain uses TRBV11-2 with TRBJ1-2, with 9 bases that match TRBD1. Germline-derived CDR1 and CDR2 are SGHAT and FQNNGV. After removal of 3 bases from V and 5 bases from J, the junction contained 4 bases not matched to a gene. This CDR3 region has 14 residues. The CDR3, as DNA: TGTGCCAGCAGCTTCTCCGGGACAGGGTATGGCTACACCTTC. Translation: CASSFSGTGYGYTF.

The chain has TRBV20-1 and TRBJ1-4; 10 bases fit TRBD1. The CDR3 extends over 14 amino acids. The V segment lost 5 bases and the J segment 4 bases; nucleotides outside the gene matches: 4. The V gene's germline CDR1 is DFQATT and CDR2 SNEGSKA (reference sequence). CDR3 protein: CSAPTGGNNEKLFF. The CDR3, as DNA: TGCAGTGCTCCGACAGGGGGCAATAATGAAAAACTGTTTTTT.

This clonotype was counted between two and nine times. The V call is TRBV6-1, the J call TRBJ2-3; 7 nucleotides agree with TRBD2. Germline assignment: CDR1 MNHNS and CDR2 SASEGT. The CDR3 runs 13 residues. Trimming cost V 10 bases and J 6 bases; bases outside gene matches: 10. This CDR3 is CATGEGGPDTQYF. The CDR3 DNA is TGTGCCACCGGTGAGGGAGGGCCTGATACGCAGTATTTT.

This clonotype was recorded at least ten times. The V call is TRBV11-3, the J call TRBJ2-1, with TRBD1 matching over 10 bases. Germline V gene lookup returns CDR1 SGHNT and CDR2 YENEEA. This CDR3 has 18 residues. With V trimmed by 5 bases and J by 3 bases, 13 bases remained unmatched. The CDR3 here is CASSPREGRTGGYNEQFF. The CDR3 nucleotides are TGTGCCAGCAGCCCCCGTGAGGGAAGGACAGGGGGCTACAATGAGCAGTTCTTC.

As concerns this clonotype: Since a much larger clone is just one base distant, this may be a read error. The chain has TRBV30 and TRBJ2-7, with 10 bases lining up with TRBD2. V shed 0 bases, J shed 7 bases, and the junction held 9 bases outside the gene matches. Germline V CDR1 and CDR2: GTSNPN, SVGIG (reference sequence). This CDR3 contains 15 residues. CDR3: CAWSVGLAGAGEQYF. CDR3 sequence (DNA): TGTGCCTGGAGTGTTGGCCTAGCGGGAGCAGGTGAGCAGTACTTC.

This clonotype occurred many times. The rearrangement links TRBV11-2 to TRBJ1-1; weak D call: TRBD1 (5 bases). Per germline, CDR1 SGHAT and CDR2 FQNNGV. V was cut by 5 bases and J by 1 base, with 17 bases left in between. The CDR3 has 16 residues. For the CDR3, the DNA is TGTGCCAGCAGCCCGGCGGGGGGGAGTGGGAACACTGAAGCTTTCTTT. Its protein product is CASSPAGGSGNTEAFF.

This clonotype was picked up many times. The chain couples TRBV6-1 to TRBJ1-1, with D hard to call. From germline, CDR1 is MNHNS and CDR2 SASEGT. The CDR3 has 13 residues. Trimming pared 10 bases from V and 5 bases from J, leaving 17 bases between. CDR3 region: CATGRPGVTEAFF. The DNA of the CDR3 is TGTGCCACTGGACGTCCGGGTGTAACTGAAGCTTTCTTT.

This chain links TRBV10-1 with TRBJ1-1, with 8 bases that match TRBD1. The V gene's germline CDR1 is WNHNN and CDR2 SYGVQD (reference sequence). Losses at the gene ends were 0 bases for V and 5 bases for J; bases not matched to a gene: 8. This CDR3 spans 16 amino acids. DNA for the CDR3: TGCGCCAGCAGTGAGTCACAACTACAGGGGGAGACTGAAGCTTTCTTT. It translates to CASSESQLQGETEAFF.